The next 22 T cell receptor beta chains were all read from a single sample in a study of radiation and T cells in renal cell carcinoma. Sequenced by immunoSEQ multiplex PCR; TCRdb stores in-frame clones only, minus some. This sample has under 30,000 clones, with around 57% found just once. The treatment here: treatment-naive control, cytoreductive nephrectomy. This material consisted of tumor tissue, taken from a patient whose treatment was nephrectomy without radiotherapy. The receptors come from a human donor with renal cell carcinoma.

This sequence joins TRBV25-1 and TRBJ1-1; 8 bases align to TRBD1. V was pared by 6 bases and J by 4 bases, with 4 bases of the junction left unmatched. Germline V CDR1 and CDR2: MGHDK, SYGVNS. The CDR3 length is 13 residues. The chain's CDR3 is CASRGTGRTEAFF. The CDR3 DNA reads as TGTGCCAGCAGGGGGACAGGCCGCACTGAAGCTTTCTTT.

This clone was seen a handful of times. The genes are TRBV27 and TRBJ1-6; D possibly corresponds to TRBD1 (5 bases). The CDR3 spans 15 residues. Per germline, CDR1 MNHEY and CDR2 SMNVEV (reference sequence). Trimming pared 3 bases from V and 10 bases from J, leaving 16 bases between. CDR3 sequence: CASSLVGQGRSPLHF. The CDR3 nucleotides are TGTGCCAGCAGTTTGGTAGGGCAGGGAAGGTCACCCCTCCACTTT.

This clone has only one observation. The CDR3 DNA is TGTGCCAGCAGCCCAACTACAGGGGTGGGGACTGAAGCTTTCTTT. Translated: CASSPTTGVGTEAFF. The rearrangement joins TRBV7-8 to TRBJ1-1; 7 nucleotides agree with TRBD1. The V and J ends lost 5 bases and 5 bases, in that order; junction bases with no gene match: 11. This CDR3 comprises 15 residues. CDR1 and CDR2 (germline): SGHVS, FQNEAQ.

The chain combines TRBV4-3 with TRBJ2-1; TRBD2 aligns across 10 bases. This CDR3 comprises 17 residues. Germline V gene lookup returns CDR1 LGHNA and CDR2 YSLEER. Trimming took 0 bases from V and 5 from J; bases not matched to a gene: 7. The CDR3 loop reads CASSQERGLAPHNEQFF. Here the CDR3 DNA reads TGCGCCAGCAGCCAAGAGAGGGGACTAGCGCCCCACAATGAGCAGTTCTTC.

In DNA, the CDR3 is TGTGCCAGCAGTTTTGGGGGTGTTGGCAATCAGCCCCAGCATTTT. Translation: CASSFGGVGNQPQHF. The chain recombines TRBV27 with TRBJ1-5, with D possibly TRBD1 on 5 matching bases. V lost 3 bases and J lost 2, with 11 bases in between. This CDR3 is built from 15 residues. Per the germline V gene, CDR1 is MNHEY and CDR2 is SMNVEV (reference sequence).

The V and J genes are TRBV6-5 and TRBJ2-3; D perhaps matches TRBD2 (5 bases). Germline CDR1 MNHEY, CDR2 SVGAGI. V was pared by 2 bases and J by 6 bases, with 12 bases between. The CDR3 covers 14 residues. This chain's CDR3 is CASSYDSRRDTQYF. In DNA, the CDR3 is TGTGCCAGCAGTTACGACTCGAGGAGGGATACGCAGTATTTT.

The DNA for the CDR3 is TGCGCCAGCAGTACAGGGGGGGACTCACCCCTCCACTTT. It codes for CASSTGGDSPLHF. The chain combines TRBV4-3 with TRBJ1-6; 8 bases match TRBD1. From germline, CDR1 is LGHNA and CDR2 YSLEER. The CDR3 is 13 residues long. V dropped 6 bases and J dropped 10; count of bases not matched to a gene: 5.

The chain joins TRBV12-1 to TRBJ2-3; whether TRBD1, the table's D call, matches the DNA was not checked. TRBV12-1 is an annotated pseudogene. CDR3 length: 15 amino acids. CDR3 nucleotides: TGTGCCAGCAGCGCTCTTGGGGGCCGCACAGATACGCAGTATTTT. This codes for CASSALGGRTDTQYF.

The chain employs TRBV6-5 and TRBJ1-1, with D maybe TRBD1 (5 bases). The CDR3 length is 13 residues. CDR1 is MNHEY and CDR2 is SVGAGI in the germline V gene. V was pared by 4 bases and J by 4 bases, with 10 bases between. This CDR3 is CASSSAGGTEAFF. CDR3 DNA: TGTGCCAGCAGTTCAGCGGGGGGCACTGAAGCTTTCTTT.

Many counts were recorded for this clone. The chain joins TRBV21-1 to TRBJ1-2; TRBD1, the table's D call, was not compared with the DNA. TRBV21-1 is listed as a pseudogene. The CDR3 runs 14 residues. CDR3 DNA: TGTGCCAGCAGCAACAGGTTAAAGTCGGCGGGCTACACCTTC. This codes for CASSNRLKSAGYTF.

This clone has more than one count but fewer than ten. The chain carries TRBV7-9 and TRBJ2-7; 7 bases line up with TRBD1. Looked up from germline, CDR1 is SEHNR and CDR2 is FQNEAQ (reference sequence). Trimming took 4 bases from V and 2 from J; bases not matched to a gene: 11. This CDR3 is 16 amino acids long. The CDR3 sequence: CASSSPRDRVTYEQYF. The CDR3, as DNA: TGTGCCAGCAGCTCCCCCCGGGACAGAGTTACCTACGAGCAGTACTTC.

This chain links TRBV29-1 with TRBJ2-7; D may be TRBD1 (5 bases). V gave up 4 bases and J gave up 3 bases, with 10 bases separating them. Germline CDR1 and CDR2: SQVTM and ANQGSEA. The CDR3 is 12 amino acids. The CDR3 bases are TGCAGCGTTGCCAGGGTTAACTACGAGCAGTACTTC. It specifies CSVARVNYEQYF.

This clone came up a few times. The rearrangement links TRBV6-5 to TRBJ1-2, with 7 bases aligning to TRBD1. CDR3 length: 13 residues. Germline CDR1 is MNHEY and CDR2 is SVGAGI. The V segment lost 5 bases and the J segment 5 bases; nucleotides outside the gene matches: 5. The chain's CDR3 is CASSLDREYGYTF. Here the CDR3 DNA reads TGTGCCAGCAGTCTCGACAGGGAATATGGCTACACCTTC.

This clone showed up just once. The chain carries TRBV15 and TRBJ1-1; weak D call: TRBD1 (6 bases). The CDR3 runs to 16 residues. Germline V gene data show CDR1 as LNHNV and CDR2 as YYDKDF (reference sequence). Trimming shortened V by 3 bases and J by 1 base, and 15 bases separated the two germline ends. CDR3 sequence: CATSRESGTSNTEAFF. CDR3 bases: TGTGCCACCAGCAGGGAGTCCGGGACATCGAACACTGAAGCTTTCTTT. Full variable domain (missing parts from reference TRBV15 and TRBJ1-1): DAMVIQNPRYQVTQFGKPVTLSCSQTLNHNVMYWYQQKSSQAPKLLFHYYDKDFNNEADTPDNFQSRRPNTSFCFLDIRSPGLGDTAMYLCATSRESGTSNTEAFFGQGTRLTVV.

The sample holds one count of this clone. The V call is TRBV12-5, the J call TRBJ2-7; 7 nucleotides match TRBD2. Trimming cost V 9 bases and J 2 bases; bases outside gene matches: 10. CDR3 length: 14 amino acids. Germline loops: CDR1 LGHNT, CDR2 FRNRAP. The CDR3 loop reads CASKSGADTYEQYF. The CDR3 bases are TGTGCTAGCAAAAGCGGGGCCGACACCTACGAGCAGTACTTC. Drawing the rest from reference TRBV12-5 and TRBJ2-7, the complete variable domain is DARVTQTPRHKVTEMGQEVTMRCQPILGHNTVFWYRQTMMQGLELLAYFRNRAPLDDSGMPKDRFSAEMPDATLATLKIQPSEPRDSAVYFCASKSGADTYEQYFGPGTRLTVT.

The rearrangement joins TRBV6-6 to TRBJ1-6; tentative D call: TRBD1 (5 bases). The V end lost 2 bases, the J end lost 7 bases, and 9 bases lay between the germline ends. Per the germline V gene, CDR1 is MNHNY and CDR2 is SVGAGI (reference sequence). CDR3 size: 14 residues. The CDR3 DNA sequence: TGTGCCAGCAGTTACACGGGGGAGAATTCACCCCTCCACTTT. Its protein product is CASSYTGENSPLHF.

This clone was picked up a small number of times. The chain has TRBV27 and TRBJ1-4; D not resolved. Per germline, CDR1 MNHEY and CDR2 SMNVEV (reference sequence). Trimming removed 3 bases at V and 8 bases at J, with 7 bases between. This CDR3 is 12 amino acids long. CDR3 sequence (DNA): TGTGCCAGCAGTTTTGGAGGGGAAAAACTGTTTTTT. It specifies CASSFGGEKLFF.

This chain uses TRBV29-1 with TRBJ1-5; D is undetermined. Trimming pared 4 bases from V and 3 bases from J, leaving 10 bases between. Germline CDR1 SQVTM, CDR2 ANQGSEA. The CDR3 contains 13 residues. CDR3 region: CSVGAGNNQPQHF. CDR3 bases: TGCAGCGTTGGGGCCGGTAACAATCAGCCCCAGCATTTT.

This clone was seen ten or more times. The chain uses TRBV4-2 and TRBJ1-4; D remains ambiguous. Trimming stripped 5 bases from V and 6 bases from J, with 16 bases between. Germline loops: CDR1 LGHNA, CDR2 YNFKEQ. The CDR3 length is 15 residues. The CDR3 loop reads CASSYRGNLDEKLFF. CDR3 DNA: TGTGCCAGCAGCTACCGAGGCAACCTAGATGAAAAACTGTTTTTT.

The gene calls are TRBV19 and TRBJ2-5; TRBD2 agrees at 9 bases. In germline, CDR1 is LNHDA, CDR2 SQIVND (reference sequence). With 9 bases clipped from V and 6 bases from J, the junction kept 5 bases outside the gene matches. There are 12 residues in the CDR3. The CDR3 DNA sequence: TGTGCCAGCTCTAGCGGGGTAAAGACCCAGTACTTC. Protein sequence: CASSSGVKTQYF.

V gene TRBV7-9 combines with J gene TRBJ1-3; D remains ambiguous. Germline CDR1 and CDR2: SEHNR and FQNEAQ (reference sequence). The CDR3 runs 15 residues. V gave up 6 bases and J gave up 0 bases, with 12 bases separating them. The CDR3 sequence: CASRSASSSGNTIYF. The CDR3 DNA sequence: TGTGCCAGCAGGTCGGCCTCGAGCTCTGGAAACACCATATATTTT.

DNA of the CDR3: TGTGCCAGCTCCCCCACCGGGACTATCGCCTACGAGCAGTACTTC. Translating gives CASSPTGTIAYEQYF. The chain couples TRBV18 to TRBJ2-7; 7 bases map to TRBD2. This CDR3 region has 15 residues. V shed 6 bases and J 2 bases; nucleotides not matched to a gene: 10. CDR1 KGHSH and CDR2 LQKENI come from the germline V gene.